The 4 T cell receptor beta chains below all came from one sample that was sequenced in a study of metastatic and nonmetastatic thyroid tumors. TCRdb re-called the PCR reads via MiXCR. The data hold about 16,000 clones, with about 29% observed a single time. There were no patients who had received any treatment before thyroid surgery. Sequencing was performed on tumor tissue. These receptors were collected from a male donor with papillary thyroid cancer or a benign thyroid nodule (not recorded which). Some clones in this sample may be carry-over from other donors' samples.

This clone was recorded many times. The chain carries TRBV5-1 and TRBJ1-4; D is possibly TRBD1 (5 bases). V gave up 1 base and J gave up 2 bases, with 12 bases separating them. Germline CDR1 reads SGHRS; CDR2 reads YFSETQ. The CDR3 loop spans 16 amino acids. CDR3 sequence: CASSLTGDFTNEKLFF. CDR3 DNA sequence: TGCGCCAGCAGCTTGACAGGAGATTTTACTAATGAAAAACTGTTTTTT.

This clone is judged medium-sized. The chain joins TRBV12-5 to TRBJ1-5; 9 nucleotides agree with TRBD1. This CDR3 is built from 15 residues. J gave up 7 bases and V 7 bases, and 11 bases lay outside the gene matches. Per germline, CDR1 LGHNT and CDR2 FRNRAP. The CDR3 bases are TGTGCTAGTGCCGTAGCCGGGACAGGGTCGCAGCCCCAGCATTTT. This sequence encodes CASAVAGTGSQPQHF.

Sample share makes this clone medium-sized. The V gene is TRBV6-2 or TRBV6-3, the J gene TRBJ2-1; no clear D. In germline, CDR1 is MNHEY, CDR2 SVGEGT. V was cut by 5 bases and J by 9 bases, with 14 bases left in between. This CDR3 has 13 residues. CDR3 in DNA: TGTGCCAGCAGTCCCCCGTGGTACGGTGAGCAGTTCTTC. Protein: CASSPPWYGEQFF.

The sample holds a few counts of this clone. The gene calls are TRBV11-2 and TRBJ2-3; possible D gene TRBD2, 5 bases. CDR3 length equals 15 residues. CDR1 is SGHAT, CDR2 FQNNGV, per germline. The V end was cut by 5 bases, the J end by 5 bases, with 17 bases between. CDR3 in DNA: TGTGCCAGCAGCCTAGGTGGGAGAGGAGGAGATACGCAGTATTTT. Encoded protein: CASSLGGRGGDTQYF.